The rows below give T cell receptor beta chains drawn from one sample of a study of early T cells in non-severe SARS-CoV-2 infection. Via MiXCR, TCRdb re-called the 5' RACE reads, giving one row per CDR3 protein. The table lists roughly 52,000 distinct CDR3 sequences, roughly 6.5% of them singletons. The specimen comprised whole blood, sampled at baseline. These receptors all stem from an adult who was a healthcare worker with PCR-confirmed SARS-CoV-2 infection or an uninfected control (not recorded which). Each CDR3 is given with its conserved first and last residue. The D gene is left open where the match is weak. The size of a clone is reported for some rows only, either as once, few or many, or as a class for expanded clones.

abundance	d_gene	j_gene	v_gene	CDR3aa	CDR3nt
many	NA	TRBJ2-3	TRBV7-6	CASSLDHLDTQYF	TGTGCCAGCAGCTTGGACCACCTAGATACGCAGTATTTT
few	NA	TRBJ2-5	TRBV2	CASTPGHQETQYF	TGTGCCAGCACCCCGGGACACCAAGAGACCCAGTACTTC
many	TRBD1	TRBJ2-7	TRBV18	CASSTRQGYEQYF	TGTGCCAGCTCAACAAGACAGGGGTACGAGCAGTACTTC
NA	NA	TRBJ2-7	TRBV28	CASSLGGANTYEQYF	TGTGCCAGCAGTCTAGGGGGGGCGAACACCTACGAGCAGTACTTC
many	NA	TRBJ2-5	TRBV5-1	CASSGLRAEETQYF	TGCGCCAGCAGTGGACTTAGGGCGGAAGAGACCCAGTACTTC
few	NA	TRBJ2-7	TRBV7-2	CASSLQGPNYEQYF	TGTGCCAGCAGCTTACAGGGACCCAACTACGAGCAGTACTTC
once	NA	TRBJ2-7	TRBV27	CASSRENHEQYF	TGTGCCAGCAGCAGAGAGAACCACGAGCAGTACTTC
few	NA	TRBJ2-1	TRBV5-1	CASGGQGSSAHNEQFF	TGCGCCAGCGGCGGCCAGGGTTCATCTGCGCACAATGAGCAGTTCTTC
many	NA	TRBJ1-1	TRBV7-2	CASSHTEAFF	TGTGCCAGCAGCCATACTGAAGCTTTCTTT
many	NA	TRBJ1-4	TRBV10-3	CAISESLDISEKLFF	TGTGCCATCAGTGAGTCATTAGACATATCTGAAAAACTGTTTTTT
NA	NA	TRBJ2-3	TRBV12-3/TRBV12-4	CASTLGTDTQYF	TGTGCCAGCACTCTGGGGACAGATACGCAGTATTTT
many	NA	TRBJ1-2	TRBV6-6	CASSYGIRGNGYTF	TGTGCCAGCAGTTACGGGATACGGGGAAATGGCTACACCTTC
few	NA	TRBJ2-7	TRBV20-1	CSARNRAPVSYEQYF	TGCAGTGCTAGGAACAGGGCGCCCGTCTCCTACGAGCAGTACTTC
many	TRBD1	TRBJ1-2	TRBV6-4	CASSVQPGGDYGYTF	TGTGCCAGCAGTGTTCAGCCAGGGGGCGATTATGGCTACACCTTC
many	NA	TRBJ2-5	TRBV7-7	CASSLAPQQKETQYF	TGTGCTAGCAGCTTAGCCCCGCAGCAAAAAGAGACCCAGTACTTC
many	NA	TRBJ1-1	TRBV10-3	CAISGRQNMNTEAFF	TGTGCCATCAGTGGAAGACAGAATATGAACACTGAAGCTTTCTTT
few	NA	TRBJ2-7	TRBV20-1	CSASIGQNEQYF	TGCAGTGCATCGATCGGACAAAACGAGCAGTACTTC
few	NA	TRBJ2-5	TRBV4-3	CASSHRSNPGNQETQYF	TGCGCCAGCAGCCATCGCTCGAACCCGGGCAACCAAGAGACCCAGTACTTC
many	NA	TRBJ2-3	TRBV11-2	CASSFDYPTDTQYF	TGTGCCAGCAGCTTCGACTACCCCACAGATACGCAGTATTTT
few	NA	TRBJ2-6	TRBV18	CASSLDNSGANVLTF	TGTGCCAGCTCACTTGACAACTCTGGGGCCAACGTCCTGACTTTC
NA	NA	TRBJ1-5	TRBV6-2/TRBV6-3	CASSYSVGGDQPQHF	TGTGCCAGCAGTTACTCGGTAGGGGGGGATCAGCCCCAGCATTTT
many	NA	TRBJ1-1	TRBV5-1	CASSFVSTPNTEAFF	TGCGCCAGCAGCTTCGTCAGTACCCCGAACACTGAAGCTTTCTTT
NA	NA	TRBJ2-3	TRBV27	CASSWRGHASDTQYF	TGTGCCAGCAGTTGGCGGGGCCACGCCTCCGATACGCAGTATTTT
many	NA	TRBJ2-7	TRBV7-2	CASSLALASYEQYF	TGTGCCAGCAGCTTAGCGTTAGCCTCCTACGAGCAGTACTTC
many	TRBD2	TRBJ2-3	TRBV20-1	CSATGTSKSDTQYF	TGCAGTGCAACCGGGACTAGCAAGTCAGATACGCAGTATTTT
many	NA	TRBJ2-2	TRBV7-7	CASSPSSYTGELFF	TGTGCTAGCAGCCCATCGTCTTACACCGGGGAGCTGTTTTTT
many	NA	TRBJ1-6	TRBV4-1	CASSQERTSNSPLHF	TGCGCCAGCAGCCAAGAAAGGACAAGTAATTCACCCCTCCACTTT
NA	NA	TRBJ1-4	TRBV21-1	CASSNGTGSLEEKLFF	TGTGCCAGCAGCAATGGGACAGGGAGCCTTGAAGAAAAACTGTTTTTT
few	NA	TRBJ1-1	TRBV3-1	CASSPYTSSGRSGAFF	TGTGCCAGCAGCCCATACACGAGCTCGGGGCGGAGCGGAGCTTTCTTT
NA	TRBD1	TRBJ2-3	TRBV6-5	CASSYKAWTGRRNTQYF	TGTGCCAGCAGTTACAAGGCCTGGACAGGTAGAAGGAATACGCAGTATTTT
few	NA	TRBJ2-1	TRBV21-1	CASSKSRTCSISGQFF	TGTGCCAGCAGCAAATCGAGGACCTGTTCAATATCGGGGCAGTTCTTC
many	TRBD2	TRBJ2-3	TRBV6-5	CASRNTLSRGGPRGATQYF	TGTGCCAGCAGAAATACCCTCTCCCGCGGGGGGCCTCGTGGTGCTACGCAGTATTTT
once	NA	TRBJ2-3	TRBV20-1	CSAGPDGNLRTQYF	TGCAGTGCTGGACCGGACGGAAACCTCAGGACGCAGTATTTT
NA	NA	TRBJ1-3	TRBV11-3	CASSLAFSGNSGNTIYF	TGTGCCAGCAGCTTAGCCTTTTCTGGGAACTCTGGAAACACCATATATTTT
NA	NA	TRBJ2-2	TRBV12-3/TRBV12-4	CASSLARWGSGELFF	TGTGCCAGCAGTTTAGCTAGATGGGGGAGCGGGGAGCTGTTTTTT
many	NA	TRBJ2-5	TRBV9	CASSVDNQETQYF	TGTGCCAGCAGCGTCGACAACCAAGAGACCCAGTACTTC
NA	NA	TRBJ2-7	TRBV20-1	CSARPPGTGYGQYF	TGCAGTGCTAGACCGCCCGGGACGGGATACGGGCAGTACTTC
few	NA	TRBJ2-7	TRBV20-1	CSALDTYEQYF	TGCAGTGCTCTAGACACCTACGAGCAGTACTTC
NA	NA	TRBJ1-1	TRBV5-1	CASSFGDTNTEAFF	TGCGCCAGCAGCTTCGGAGATACCAACACTGAAGCTTTCTTT
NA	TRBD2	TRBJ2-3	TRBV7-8	CASSATRTSSGTDTQYF	TGTGCCAGCAGCGCAACGAGGACTAGTTCCGGCACAGATACGCAGTATTTT
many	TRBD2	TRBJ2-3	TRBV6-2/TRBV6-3	CASTMTQRGRDTQYF	TGTGCCAGCACCATGACTCAGCGGGGCCGGGATACGCAGTATTTT
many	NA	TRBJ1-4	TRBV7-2	CASSRSFGEKLFF	TGTGCCAGCAGCCGCTCATTTGGGGAAAAACTGTTTTTT
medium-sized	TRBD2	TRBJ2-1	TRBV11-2	CASSTTRGSYNEQFF	TGTGCCAGCAGCACCACGCGGGGGTCCTACAATGAGCAGTTCTTC
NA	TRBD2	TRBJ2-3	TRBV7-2	CASSLAQTGGRSSTDTQYF	TGTGCCAGCAGCTTAGCGCAGACGGGGGGACGGTCTAGCACAGATACGCAGTATTTT
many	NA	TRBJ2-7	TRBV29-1	CSGIGQWHAEQYF	TGCAGCGGTATCGGACAGTGGCATGCGGAGCAGTACTTC
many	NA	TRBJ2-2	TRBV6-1	CASSEEEGNTGELFF	TGTGCCAGCAGTGAAGAGGAAGGGAACACCGGGGAGCTGTTTTTT
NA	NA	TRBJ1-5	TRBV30	CAWGRGPNQPQHF	TGTGCCTGGGGCAGGGGTCCCAATCAGCCCCAGCATTTT
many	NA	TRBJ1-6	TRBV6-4	CASETDYSPLHF	TGTGCCAGCGAGACGGACTACTCACCCCTCCACTTT
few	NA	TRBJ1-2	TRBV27	CASSFRAVNYGYTF	TGTGCCAGCAGTTTTAGGGCAGTCAACTATGGCTACACCTTC
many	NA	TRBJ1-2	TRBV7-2	CASSPEDGFYGYTF	TGTGCCAGCAGCCCAGAGGACGGCTTCTATGGCTACACCTTC
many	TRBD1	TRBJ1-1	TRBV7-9	CASREGQGAMNTEAFF	TGTGCCAGCAGGGAGGGACAGGGGGCAATGAACACTGAAGCTTTCTTT